A single sample gave rise to the 2 T cell receptor beta chains below, sequenced in a study of blood T cell repertoires in COVID-19. The repertoire was sequenced with immunoSEQ multiplex PCR; TCRdb's copy has only in-frame clones and lacks some. Here the sample spans 200,000 to 250,000 clones, almost 85% being singletons. The sample was PBMCs or T cells enriched from blood (not recorded which). The origin of the receptors is a woman aged 50 to 60 with acute COVID-19.

The genes are TRBV5-8 and TRBJ1-5; no reliable D call. The V end was cut by 3 bases, the J end by 7 bases, with 8 bases between. This CDR3 has 12 residues. Looked up from germline, CDR1 is SGHTS and CDR2 is YDEGEE. DNA of the CDR3: TGTGCCAGCAGCTATCTCCTACAGCCCCAGCATTTT. Protein product: CASSYLLQPQHF.

The genes are TRBV5-8 and TRBJ1-6; TRBD1 is a possible D gene (6 bases). V was pared by 4 bases and J by 10 bases, with 21 bases between. This CDR3 is 16 amino acids long. Germline V gene sequence: CDR1 SGHTS, CDR2 YDEGEE. The CDR3 region is CASSLGTLAFGSPLHF. The CDR3 DNA is TGTGCCAGCAGCCTGGGGACACTTGCGTTTGGATCACCCCTCCACTTT.